The TCR beta chain described here comes from a study of persistence of HIV-infected CD4 T cells. In the case of this clone: Its antigen is as yet unknown.

The stimulus was lysate of CMV-infected fibroblasts, 10 ug/mL. CD40L-negative CD69-negative CD45RO-high memory CD4+ T cells were sorted as populations depleted of antigen-responding cells. The ends were cut back, 4 bases at V and 7 bases at J, with 9 bases in the middle. The CDR3 has 12 residues. CDR1 SGDLS and CDR2 YYNGEE come from the germline V gene. This was the immunoSEQ version 4 assay in survey mode. The repertoire was sequenced with immunoSEQ multiplex PCR; TCRdb's copy has only in-frame clones and lacks some. The sample lists more than 45,000 clones, under 85% seen once, with about 3% in the top ten.

The sequence came from an adult man with HIV who was CMV-seropositive. The J gene is TRBJ2-1, the V gene TRBV9; D ambiguous. The source was CD4+ T cells sorted from PBMCs after roughly 18-hour stimulation, collected from a patient who received antiretroviral therapy. The CDR3 DNA is TGTGCCAGCAGCCCACGGTCGAATGAGCAGTTCTTC. Translating gives CASSPRSNEQFF.